These 27 T cell receptor beta chains were all obtained from the same sample, sequenced in a study of identical twins. TCRdb used MiXCR to reprocess the 5' RACE reads, holding one entry per CDR3 protein. The sample contains approximately 1.8 million distinct CDR3 sequences, about 32% of which appear only once. The sample taken for sequencing was cord blood. These receptors were obtained from a newborn girl in good health.

This clonotype was observed a handful of times. The chain joins TRBV14 to TRBJ2-1; the D is unclear. This CDR3 region has 16 residues. Per the germline V gene, CDR1 is SGHDN and CDR2 is FVKESK. The V end was cut by 4 bases, the J end by 2 bases, with 15 bases between. CDR3 nucleotides: TGTGCCAGCAGCCCCCTTTCATCCGTAACCTACAATGAGCAGTTCTTC. This codes for CASSPLSSVTYNEQFF. The full variable domain, with the rest looked up from reference TRBV14 and TRBJ2-1, is EAGVTQFPSHSVIEKGQTVTLRCDPISGHDNLYWYRRVMGKEIKFLLHFVKESKQDESGMPNNRFLAERTGGTYSTLKVQPAELEDSGVYFCASSPLSSVTYNEQFFGPGTRLTVL.

This sequence joins TRBV24-1 and TRBJ2-3; TRBD1 might be the D (6 bases). This CDR3 comprises 14 residues. CDR1 KGHDR and CDR2 SFDVKD come from the germline V gene. With 9 bases removed from V and 6 bases from J, the gap between germline ends came to 18 bases. The CDR3: CATAGRGSLDTQYF. In nucleotides, the CDR3 is TGTGCCACCGCGGGCAGGGGAAGTTTGGATACGCAGTATTTT.

The chain links TRBV4-1 to TRBJ2-7; D possibly corresponds to TRBD1 (5 bases). The V end was cut by 4 bases, the J end by 2 bases, with 12 bases between. The CDR3 is made up of 14 amino acids. Germline V gives CDR1 MGHRA, CDR2 YSYEKL. The CDR3 nucleotides are TGCGCCAGCAGCCCTGAAACAGGCACCTACGAGCAGTACTTC. Protein sequence: CASSPETGTYEQYF.

This clonotype occurred many times. In DNA, the CDR3 is TGTGCCAGCAGTCAAAACCGGGACAGGGTGTACTTC. Amino acid sequence: CASSQNRDRVYF. The chain combines TRBV12-3 or TRBV12-4 with TRBJ2-7; 9 bases match TRBD1. CDR3 length: 12 residues. The V and J ends lost 5 bases and 12 bases, in that order; junction bases with no gene match: 8.

The rearrangement links TRBV5-1 to TRBJ2-1; D perhaps matches TRBD2 (7 bases). The germline V and J ends were trimmed by 3 bases and 7 bases, with 14 bases remaining between them. CDR1 is SGHRS, CDR2 YFSETQ, per germline. The CDR3 is 14 residues long. CDR3 in DNA: TGCGCCAGCAGCTACCGAGGGGGAGGGAATGAGCAGTTCTTC. Translated: CASSYRGGGNEQFF.

This clonotype has more than one count but fewer than ten. This chain joins TRBV20-1 and TRBJ2-6; D gene unclear. Germline CDR1 and CDR2: DFQATT and SNEGSKA (reference sequence). The CDR3 loop spans 15 amino acids. V lost 3 bases to trimming and J lost 4 bases, with 13 bases between them. CDR3 amino acids: CSASRGKGGANVLTF. The CDR3 DNA reads as TGCAGTGCTAGTCGTGGCAAGGGAGGGGCCAACGTCCTGACTTTC.

V usage is TRBV5-1 and J usage is TRBJ1-6, with unresolved D. The V end was cut by 1 base, the J end by 9 bases, with 11 bases between. The CDR3 sequence is 14 residues long. Germline assignment: CDR1 SGHRS and CDR2 YFSETQ. The CDR3 reads CASSLYRWGSPLHF. CDR3 sequence (DNA): TGCGCCAGCAGCTTGTATAGGTGGGGTTCACCCCTCCACTTT.

This clonotype occurred a few times. The V gene is TRBV27, the J gene TRBJ2-7; D gene uncertain. With 5 bases removed from V and 7 bases from J, the gap between germline ends came to 6 bases. Germline CDR1 is MNHEY and CDR2 is SMNVEV (reference sequence). The CDR3 spans 10 residues. The DNA of the CDR3 is TGTGCCAGCAGTAGGGCAGAGCAGTACTTC. It encodes CASSRAEQYF.

The chain employs TRBV21-1 and TRBJ2-2; the table assigns TRBD1, which was not confirmed against the DNA. TRBV21-1 is flagged as a pseudogene. The CDR3 spans 17 residues. The CDR3 here is CASRGQRNLWNTGELFF. The CDR3 DNA reads TGTGCCAGCAGGGGACAGCGAAATCTTTGGAACACCGGGGAGCTGTTTTTT.

This clonotype was picked up a small number of times. CDR3 in amino acids: CASSLRGAQREAGPYEQYF. As DNA, the CDR3 is TGTGCCAGCAGCTTACGGGGGGCCCAGCGGGAGGCTGGGCCCTACGAGCAGTACTTC. The V call is TRBV7-2, the J call TRBJ2-4; 9 bases are a match to TRBD2. The tail of the sequence fits TRBJ2-7 better, so the J call may be wrong. CDR1 and CDR2 from the germline V gene are SGHTA and FQGNSA. CDR3 length equals 19 residues.

This clonotype was observed a handful of times. This chain connects TRBV12-3 or TRBV12-4 to TRBJ2-2; the D gene is possibly TRBD1 (6 bases). Between the trimmed V and J ends, which lost 8 bases and 5 bases, there was a span of 9 bases. CDR3 size: 12 residues. As DNA, the CDR3 is TGTGCCAGCTTGAGGGGGACCGGGGAGCTGTTTTTT. Amino acid sequence: CASLRGTGELFF.

This sequence joins TRBV19 and TRBJ2-7; D unclear. V gave up 2 bases and J gave up 0 bases, with 8 bases separating them. CDR3 size: 14 residues. Looked up from germline, CDR1 is LNHDA and CDR2 is SQIVND (reference sequence). The CDR3 here is CASSIKGFSYEQYF. CDR3 DNA: TGTGCCAGTAGTATAAAAGGGTTCTCCTACGAGCAGTACTTC.

The chain is built from TRBV7-2 and TRBJ2-1; D gene uncertain. Germline V CDR1 and CDR2: SGHTA, FQGNSA. V gave up 1 base and J gave up 4 bases, with 11 bases separating them. This CDR3 region has 15 residues. In nucleotides, the CDR3 is TGTGCCAGCAGCTTAGTGAGCCCGAAGTACAATGAGCAGTTCTTC. Its translation: CASSLVSPKYNEQFF. Together with reference TRBV7-2 and TRBJ2-1, the CDR3 gives the full variable domain: GAGVSQSPSNKVTEKGKDVELRCDPISGHTALYWYRQSLGQGLEFLIYFQGNSAPDKSGLPSDRFSAERTGGSVSTLTIQRTQQEDSAVYLCASSLVSPKYNEQFFGPGTRLTVL.

This clonotype was recorded once. The chain couples TRBV4-2 to TRBJ2-2; possibly TRBD2 for D (6 bases). The CDR3 has 16 amino acids. Trimming shortened V by 1 base and J by 6 bases, and 15 bases separated the two germline ends. CDR1 and CDR2 (germline): LGHNA, YNFKEQ. The CDR3 reads CASSQVGGFASGELFF. For the CDR3, the DNA is TGTGCCAGCAGCCAAGTCGGAGGGTTCGCGTCCGGGGAGCTGTTTTTT.

This sequence joins TRBV12-3 or TRBV12-4 and TRBJ2-4; TRBD2 agrees at 13 bases. This CDR3 has 16 residues. V dropped 3 bases and J dropped 4; count of bases not matched to a gene: 3. CDR3 DNA: TGTGCCAGCAGTTTCCCGACTAGCGGGGGGAAAAACATTCAGTACTTC. It yields the protein CASSFPTSGGKNIQYF.

The gene calls are TRBV20-1 and TRBJ2-1, with D uncertain. CDR3 length: 13 amino acids. Trimming pared 5 bases from V and 0 bases from J, leaving 8 bases between. Germline lookup yields CDR1 DFQATT and CDR2 SNEGSKA (reference sequence). The CDR3 sequence: CSAPGPSYNEQFF. DNA for the CDR3: TGCAGTGCTCCTGGGCCCTCCTACAATGAGCAGTTCTTC.

The table lists this clonotype with a few counts. V is TRBV24-1 and J is TRBJ2-1, with 10 nucleotides matching TRBD2. The CDR3 extends over 15 amino acids. Losses at the gene ends were 9 bases for V and 7 bases for J; bases not matched to a gene: 11. Germline CDR1 KGHDR, CDR2 SFDVKD. CDR3 sequence reads: CATSESGRAGNEQFF. The CDR3 bases are TGTGCCACCTCGGAAAGCGGGAGGGCAGGTAATGAGCAGTTCTTC.

V usage is TRBV20-1 and J usage is TRBJ1-6, with D possibly matching TRBD1 (5 bases). Germline lookup yields CDR1 DFQATT and CDR2 SNEGSKA (reference sequence). This CDR3 is 13 amino acids long. Trimming took off 5 bases at V and 4 bases at J, with 9 bases between the two ends. The CDR3 loop reads CSAGGAYNSPLHF. In DNA, the CDR3 is TGCAGTGCTGGGGGAGCTTATAATTCACCCCTCCACTTT.

CDR3 coding DNA: TGTGCCAGGCGGACTAGCGGTTCCTCCTACGAGCAGTACTTC. The encoded protein is CARRTSGSSYEQYF. V usage is TRBV2 and J usage is TRBJ2-7; 10 bases line up with TRBD2. Trimming took 9 bases from V and 0 from J; bases not matched to a gene: 5. The germline CDR1 and CDR2 sequences are SNHLY and FYNNEI. The length of the CDR3 is 14 residues.

This clonotype was counted a few times. This chain links TRBV20-1 with TRBJ1-1, with D perhaps matching TRBD1 (5 bases). V lost 3 bases to trimming and J lost 8 bases, with 19 bases between them. The CDR3 has 14 amino acids. Germline-derived CDR1 and CDR2 are DFQATT and SNEGSKA (reference sequence). The CDR3 here is CSASLYRSSGEAFF. CDR3 coding DNA: TGCAGTGCTAGCTTATACAGGAGCTCCGGAGAAGCTTTCTTT.

The V call is TRBV6-5, the J call TRBJ2-1, with a possible D match to TRBD1 (6 bases). CDR3 length: 12 amino acids. Germline loops: CDR1 MNHEY, CDR2 SVGAGI. Trimming stripped 2 bases from V and 11 bases from J, with 10 bases between. CDR3: CASSYKGDQQFF. In DNA form, the CDR3 reads TGTGCCAGCAGTTACAAGGGGGATCAGCAGTTCTTC.

This clonotype appeared a few times. The chain joins TRBV24-1 to TRBJ1-2; 7 bases map to TRBD1. Per the germline V gene, CDR1 is KGHDR and CDR2 is SFDVKD. V shed 5 bases, J shed 6 bases, and the junction held 8 bases outside the gene matches. This CDR3 has 14 amino acids. CDR3 region: CATSASDRDDGYTF. CDR3 coding DNA: TGTGCCACCAGTGCCTCCGACAGGGACGATGGCTACACCTTC.

This clonotype has more than one count but fewer than ten. The chain joins TRBV6-1 to TRBJ2-7; D is unclear. Trimming took 1 base from V and 10 from J, leaving 11 bases between them. Germline CDR1 MNHNS, CDR2 SASEGT. The CDR3 is 12 residues long. The CDR3 sequence: CASSEVPPTQYF. In nucleotides, the CDR3 is TGTGCCAGCAGTGAAGTACCGCCTACCCAGTACTTC.

This chain joins TRBV6-6 and TRBJ2-4; TRBD1 is a possible D gene (6 bases). V was shortened by 7 bases and J by 0 bases, with 16 bases between the two germline ends. CDR1 is MNHNY, CDR2 SVGAGI, per germline (reference sequence). This CDR3 region has 16 residues. CDR3 DNA sequence: TGTGCCAGCACTGATCGAACAGGGTTAGCCAAAAACATTCAGTACTTC. It translates to CASTDRTGLAKNIQYF.

In regard to this clonotype: The CDR3 does not end in the conserved phenylalanine or tryptophan, so this is likely a read error. The chain links TRBV20-1 to TRBJ2-1; the match to TRBD2 covers 13 bases. CDR1 is DFQATT, CDR2 SNEGSKA, per germline (reference sequence). The CDR3 totals 14 residues. V shed 6 bases, J shed 7 bases, and the junction held 6 bases outside the gene matches. The CDR3 region is CSAKGGLAGNEQFY. The DNA of the CDR3 is TGCAGTGCGAAGGGGGGACTAGCGGGAAATGAGCAGTTCTAC.

The CDR3 is CASSAGLGAYNEQYF. The CDR3 region has the DNA TGTGCCAGCAGTGCCGGACTAGGGGCCTACAATGAGCAGTACTTC. J is TRBJ2-1 and V is TRBV2; TRBD2 agrees at 7 bases. Near its end, the DNA agrees better with TRBJ2-7, so the J call may be wrong. Germline CDR1 reads SNHLY; CDR2 reads FYNNEI. This CDR3 region has 15 residues.

The V call is TRBV28, the J call TRBJ1-5; D is perhaps TRBD1 (5 bases). This CDR3 comprises 14 residues. CDR1 and CDR2 (germline): MDHEN, SYDVKM. The V end lost 2 bases, the J end lost 5 bases, and 10 bases lay between the germline ends. The CDR3 DNA reads as TGTGCCAGCAGTTTACAGGGTTTGGATCAGCCCCAGCATTTT. Its protein product is CASSLQGLDQPQHF. Combining the CDR3 with reference TRBV28 and TRBJ1-5 gives the whole variable domain DVKVTQSSRYLVKRTGEKVFLECVQDMDHENMFWYRQDPGLGLRLIYFSYDVKMKEKGDIPEGYSVSREKKERFSLILESASTNQTSMYLCASSLQGLDQPQHFGDGTRLSIL.